These 7 T cell receptor beta chains came from one sample sequenced in a study of blood T cell repertoires in COVID-19. The protocol was immunoSEQ multiplex PCR, while the TCRdb copy is restricted to in-frame clones and leaves out a portion. The table lists hundreds of thousands of clones, around 89% of them singletons. Sequences were obtained from PBMCs or T cells enriched from blood (not recorded which). These receptors were taken from a woman aged 18-29 years with acute COVID-19.

The genes are TRBV5-6 and TRBJ2-5; D is undetermined. CDR3 length: 11 amino acids. V lost 0 bases, J lost 7 bases, and 4 bases lay in between. Germline assignment: CDR1 SGHDT and CDR2 YYEEEE. For the CDR3, the DNA is TGTGCCAGCAGCTTGGCCCGGACCCAGTACTTC. Translation gives CASSLARTQYF.

The chain recombines TRBV5-5 with TRBJ2-7, with a weak D call TRBD2 (6 bases). Germline V lookup: CDR1 SGHKS, CDR2 YYEKEE (reference sequence). Trimming shortened V by 4 bases and J by 4 bases, and 9 bases separated the two germline ends. CDR3 length: 12 amino acids. CDR3 nucleotides: TGTGCCAGCAGCCATAGCGGATACGAGCAGTACTTC. Its translation is CASSHSGYEQYF.

The chain recombines TRBV5-1 with TRBJ1-1, with D uncertain. Trimming took off 0 bases at V and 3 bases at J, with 6 bases between the two ends. The CDR3 is 13 amino acids. Germline CDR1 is SGHRS and CDR2 is YFSETQ. The CDR3 here is CASSLAFDTEAFF. The CDR3 DNA reads TGCGCCAGCAGCTTGGCCTTTGACACTGAAGCTTTCTTT.

A single count supports this clone. The chain carries TRBV6-1 and TRBJ1-2; D is unclear. The CDR3 covers 14 residues. Trimming left V 3 bases short and J 7 bases short, with 15 bases between. The V gene's germline CDR1 is MNHNS and CDR2 SASEGT. The CDR3 coding sequence is TGTGCCAGCAGTGAGCCACAGTTCCAAGTTGGCTACACCTTC. This encodes CASSEPQFQVGYTF.

This clone has a single count. This rearrangement joins TRBV7-9 to TRBJ1-2, with 9 positions matching TRBD1. CDR3 length: 18 amino acids. The trim removed 5 bases at V and 2 bases at J, leaving 15 bases unmatched. Germline-derived CDR1 and CDR2 are SEHNR and FQNEAQ (reference sequence). The CDR3 DNA follows: TGTGCCAGCAGCCCCTTACAGGGGGCCTCATATTTAAACTATGGCTACACCTTC. Translated: CASSPLQGASYLNYGYTF.

This chain links TRBV5-1 with TRBJ2-5, with D perhaps matching TRBD2 (6 bases). CDR1 and CDR2 from the germline V gene are SGHRS and YFSETQ. Trimming left V 4 bases short and J 2 bases short, with 9 bases between. The CDR3 length is 13 residues. The CDR3 DNA follows: TGCGCCAGCAGCGCGCTAGCGCAAGAGACCCAGTACTTC. The encoded protein is CASSALAQETQYF. The whole variable domain, remainder taken from reference TRBV5-1 and TRBJ2-5, is KAGVTQTPRYLIKTRGQQVTLSCSPISGHRSVSWYQQTPGQGLQFLFEYFSETQRNKGNFPGRFSGRQFSNSRSEMNVSTLELGDSALYLCASSALAQETQYFGPGTRLLVL.

The rearrangement joins TRBV2 to TRBJ1-2; D uncertain. The length of the CDR3 is 15 residues. CDR1 and CDR2 (germline): SNHLY, FYNNEI. Trimming cost V 0 bases and J 4 bases, with 12 bases left between them. The CDR3 DNA follows: TGTGCCAGCAGTGAAGCGCTTGGCAGTTTCTATGGCTACACCTTC. Residues: CASSEALGSFYGYTF.